What follows are 21 T cell receptor beta chains derived from one specimen sequenced in a study of CD8+CD57+ T cells in acquired aplastic anemia. CDR3 and TCR beta VDJ profiling relied on a genomic DNA template. TCRdb independently ran MiXCR on the reads; one entry per CDR3 protein. Here the sample spans approximately 260,000 distinct CDR3 sequences, less than 85% being singletons. All sequencing subjects had displayed CD8+CD57+ cell expansion on flow cytometry. Sequencing was performed on sorted CD4+, CD8+, or CD8+CD57+ T cells (not recorded which) from PBMCs. The receptor set was obtained from a human donor with aplastic anemia.

As concerns this clonotype: Relative to the germline gene, one junction end is altered; a read error may explain this. The chain combines TRBV9 with TRBJ2-3, with 7 bases matching TRBD2. The CDR3 extends over 13 amino acids. Germline CDR1 and CDR2: SGDLS and YYNGEE. The CDR3 DNA follows: TGTGCCAGCGGGGACGGGGCTAGCGGTAACAATGATTTT. Translating it yields CASGDGASGNNDF.

The V gene is TRBV19, the J gene TRBJ1-2; D unresolved. CDR1 is LNHDA and CDR2 is SQIVND in the germline V gene (reference sequence). CDR3 length equals 16 residues. Trimming stripped 3 bases from V and 8 bases from J, with 22 bases between. The CDR3 DNA sequence: TGTGCCAGTAGTATCTCCCTTGGAACGGAGAGTAGCGGCTACACCTTC. Its protein is CASSISLGTESSGYTF.

This clonotype has only a few counts. V is TRBV7-9 and J is TRBJ2-7; weak D call: TRBD2 (5 bases). The CDR3 totals 18 residues. Per the germline V gene, CDR1 is SEHNR and CDR2 is FQNEAQ (reference sequence). The V and J ends lost 1 base and 4 bases respectively, with 23 bases between them. CDR3 nucleotide sequence: TGTGCCAGCAGCTTAGTTCCCGGGGAGCTGGCTTTTGGATACGAGCAGTACGTC. Residues: CASSLVPGELAFGYEQYV.

The rearrangement uses TRBV7-2 and TRBJ1-1; no clear D gene. Looked up from germline, CDR1 is SGHTA and CDR2 is FQGNSA. The CDR3 has 14 amino acids. Trimming pared 2 bases from V and 0 bases from J, leaving 7 bases between. This chain's CDR3 is CASSLPLMNTEAFF. CDR3 sequence (DNA): TGTGCCAGCAGCTTACCTCTCATGAACACTGAAGCTTTCTTT.

Here the CDR3 DNA reads TGTGCCAGCAGCGGGCGGGAGAGGGCCACTGACTCTTGCTACACCTTC. This sequence encodes CASSGRERATDSCYTF. This chain connects TRBV9 to TRBJ1-2; D is unresolved. The length of the CDR3 is 16 residues. In germline, CDR1 is SGDLS, CDR2 YYNGEE. The V end was cut by 3 bases, the J end by 9 bases, with 24 bases between.

The chain employs TRBV11-3 and TRBJ1-1; the D gene is possibly TRBD1 (6 bases). The germline gives CDR1 SGHNT, CDR2 YENEEA. V was cut by 9 bases and J by 1 base, with 18 bases left in between. This CDR3 is built from 15 residues. As DNA, the CDR3 is TGTGCCAGACACGGAGATCTGACAGGGAACACTGAAGCTTTCTTT. Encoded protein: CARHGDLTGNTEAFF.

The J gene is TRBJ2-1, the V gene TRBV2; 7 nucleotides match TRBD2. There are 16 residues in the CDR3. Germline loops: CDR1 SNHLY, CDR2 FYNNEI. The V gene end was trimmed by 6 bases and the J gene end by 12 bases; junction bases not matched to a gene: 20. CDR3 protein: CASSPETSGESDTQFF. The CDR3 coding sequence is TGTGCCAGCAGCCCCGAAACAAGCGGGGAGAGCGATACGCAGTTCTTC.

The V gene is TRBV5-4, the J gene TRBJ2-3; tentative D call: TRBD2 (7 bases). CDR1 is SGHNT, CDR2 YYREEE, per germline (reference sequence). V was cut by 2 bases and J by 7 bases, with 17 bases left in between. The CDR3 runs to 15 residues. The CDR3 nucleotides are TGTGCCAGCAGCTTTACTAGCGCGGGGGCGCATACGCAGTATTTT. Translated: CASSFTSAGAHTQYF.

Concerning this clonotype itself: At one end, the junction sequence differs from germline, possibly due to a read error. The chain couples TRBV9 to TRBJ1-1; tentative D call: TRBD1 (6 bases). This CDR3 spans 16 amino acids. Germline V CDR1 and CDR2: SGDLS, YYNGEE. The CDR3 nucleotides are TGTGCCAGCAGCGAGGCGTGGGGGCCCTCGGCCACTGGAGCTTTCTTT. It codes for CASSEAWGPSATGAFF.

Only a few counts were recorded for this clonotype. This chain uses TRBV11-3 with TRBJ2-3; D may be TRBD1 (5 bases). CDR1 is SGHNT and CDR2 is YENEEA in the germline V gene. The CDR3 contains 12 residues. The germline V and J ends were trimmed by 3 bases and 10 bases, with 11 bases remaining between them. Written as DNA, the CDR3 is TGTGCCAGCAGCTTCACAGGCATAGCGCAGTATTTT. Amino acid sequence: CASSFTGIAQYF.

The chain employs TRBV5-6 and TRBJ1-1; D gene ambiguous. The CDR3 spans 15 residues. Between the trimmed V and J ends, which lost 0 bases and 1 base, there was a span of 10 bases. The germline CDR1 and CDR2 sequences are SGHDT and YYEEEE. The CDR3 sequence: CASSLDVRGNTEAFF. CDR3 in DNA: TGTGCCAGCAGCTTGGACGTGAGAGGGAACACTGAAGCTTTCTTT.

Details on this clonotype: The CDR3 ends on some other residue instead of the conserved phenylalanine or tryptophan, so this is likely a read error. It is unclear where the CDR3 begins or ends on the DNA, so no DNA is shown, and the CDR3 is as TCRdb lists it. The V gene is TRBV2, the J gene TRBJ2-7; no check of the table's D call, TRBD1, against the DNA was made. CDR1 and CDR2 from the germline V gene are SNHLY and FYNNEI. 16 amino acids form the CDR3, both terminal residues included. The CDR3 sequence: CASRGAGGANTEAFFG.

The gene calls are TRBV7-9 and TRBJ1-2, with D possibly being TRBD1 (5 bases). Germline-derived CDR1 and CDR2 are SEHNR and FQNEAQ (reference sequence). CDR3 size: 16 residues. Trimming took off 3 bases at V and 6 bases at J, with 20 bases between the two ends. This chain's CDR3 is CASSFRRSGWDDGYTF. The DNA for the CDR3 is TGTGCCAGCAGCTTTCGGAGAAGCGGCTGGGACGATGGCTACACCTTC.

This clonotype showed up just once. The V gene is TRBV6-7, the J gene TRBJ2-3; TRBD2 matches at 10 bases. TRBV6-7 is given ORF status, its function remaining uncertain. The length of the CDR3 is 17 residues. The junction had 15 bases not matched to a gene; V was cut back by 6 bases and J by 6 bases. The CDR3: CASSQDLAGAEMDTQYF. CDR3 nucleotide sequence: TGTGCCAGCAGCCAAGACCTAGCGGGAGCGGAGATGGATACGCAGTATTTT.

In the case of this clonotype: An end of the junction does not agree with germline; a read error may underlie this. This chain uses TRBV7-2 with TRBJ1-6; D unclear. Per the germline V gene, CDR1 is SGHTA and CDR2 is FQGNSA. There are 14 residues in the CDR3. CDR3 amino acids: CASSLAGGPDPLYF. The CDR3 region has the DNA TGTGCCAGCAGCTTAGCGGGAGGTCCAGATCCGCTCTACTTT.

In its sample, this clonotype was seen once. With a much larger clone just one base away, this may be a read error. Without the conserved terminal phenylalanine or tryptophan, this CDR3 likely stems from a read error. It is unclear where the CDR3 begins or ends on the DNA, so no DNA is shown, and the CDR3 is as TCRdb lists it. This chain connects TRBV2 to TRBJ2-5; no DNA check was done on the table's D call, TRBD1. The CDR3 is 15 residues long, ends included. Germline assignment: CDR1 SNHLY and CDR2 FYNNEI. The CDR3 sequence is CASSEGGMHEQFFGP.

On this clonotype: Because it lacks the conserved phenylalanine or tryptophan at the end, this CDR3 is likely a read error. Because the CDR3's place on the DNA is in doubt, the DNA is left out and the CDR3 is given as listed by TCRdb. The chain employs TRBV2 and TRBJ1-6; TRBD1 was called by the table and not checked on the DNA. The CDR3 is made up of 16 amino acids, end residues included. Germline V gene lookup returns CDR1 SNHLY and CDR2 FYNNEI. CDR3 residues: CASSEGQGIANNYRYI.

A remark on this clonotype: A junction end diverges from the germline sequence, so it may reflect a read error. The chain carries TRBV7-9 and TRBJ2-3; 8 bases match TRBD2. This CDR3 is 14 amino acids long. CDR1 SEHNR and CDR2 FQNEAQ come from the germline V gene (reference sequence). The CDR3 reads CAYEVAGYQDTQYF. Here the CDR3 DNA reads TGTGCCTACGAGGTAGCGGGGTACCAAGATACGCAGTACTTT. Complete variable domain (other parts from reference TRBV7-9 and TRBJ2-3): DTGVSQNPRHKITKRGQNVTFRCDPISEHNRLYWYRQTLGQGPEFLTYFQNEAQLEKSRLLSDRFSAERPKGSFSTLEIQRTEQGDSAMYLCAYEVAGYQDTQYFGPGTRLTVL.

V is TRBV7-7 and J is TRBJ2-7; 7 nucleotides match TRBD2. The germline gives CDR1 SSHAT, CDR2 FNYEAQ (reference sequence). There are 15 residues in the CDR3. The trim removed 7 bases at V and 0 bases at J, leaving 9 bases unmatched. This chain's CDR3 is CASTLGRGFSYEQYF. Written as DNA, the CDR3 is TGTGCCAGCACCCTAGGGAGGGGATTCTCCTACGAGCAGTACTTC.

The chain couples TRBV9 to TRBJ2-7, with 8 bases that match TRBD2. Per the germline V gene, CDR1 is SGDLS and CDR2 is YYNGEE. The CDR3 covers 18 residues. V lost 5 bases to trimming and J lost 1 base; unmatched junction nucleotides: 17. The DNA for the CDR3 is TGTGCCAGCAGTTTTCAAGCGGGGGACACCGGGCTTTCCTACGAGCAGTACGTC. As protein: CASSFQAGDTGLSYEQYV.

The CDR3 loop is CASSSPGHANMEDQYV. CDR3 bases: TGTGCCAGCAGCTCACCGGGACATGCCAATATGGAGGATCAGTACGTC. The chain joins TRBV7-8 to TRBJ2-7; D is possibly TRBD1 (6 bases). With 4 bases removed from V and 10 bases from J, the gap between germline ends came to 26 bases. The CDR3 covers 16 residues. The germline gives CDR1 SGHVS, CDR2 FQNEAQ.